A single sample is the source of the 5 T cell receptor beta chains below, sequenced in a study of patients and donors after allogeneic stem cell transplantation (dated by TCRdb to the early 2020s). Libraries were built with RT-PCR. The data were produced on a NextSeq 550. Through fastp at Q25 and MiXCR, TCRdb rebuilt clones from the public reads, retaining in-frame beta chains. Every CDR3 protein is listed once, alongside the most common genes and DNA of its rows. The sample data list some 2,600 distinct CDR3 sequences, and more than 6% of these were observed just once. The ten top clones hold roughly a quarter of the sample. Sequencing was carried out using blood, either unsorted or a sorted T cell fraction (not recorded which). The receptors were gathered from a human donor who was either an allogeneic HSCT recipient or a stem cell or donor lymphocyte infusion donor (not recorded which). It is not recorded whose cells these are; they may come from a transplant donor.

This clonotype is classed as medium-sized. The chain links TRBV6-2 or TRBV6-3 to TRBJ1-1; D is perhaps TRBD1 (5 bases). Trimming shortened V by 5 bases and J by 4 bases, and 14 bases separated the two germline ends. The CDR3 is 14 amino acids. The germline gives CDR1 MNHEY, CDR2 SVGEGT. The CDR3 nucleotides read TGTGCCAGCAGTCCCTGGGGCGAGGGCACTGAAGCTTTCTTT. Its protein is CASSPWGEGTEAFF.

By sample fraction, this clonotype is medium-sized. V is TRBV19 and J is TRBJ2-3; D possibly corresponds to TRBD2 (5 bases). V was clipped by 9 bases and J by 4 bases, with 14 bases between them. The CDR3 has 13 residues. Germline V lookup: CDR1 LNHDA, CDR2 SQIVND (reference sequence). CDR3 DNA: TGTGCCAGCAATGGAGGTGGGGCAGATACGCAGTATTTT. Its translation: CASNGGGADTQYF.

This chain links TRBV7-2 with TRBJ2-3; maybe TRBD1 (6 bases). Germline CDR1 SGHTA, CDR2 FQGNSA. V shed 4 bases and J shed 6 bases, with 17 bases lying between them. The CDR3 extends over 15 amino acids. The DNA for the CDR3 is TGTGCCAGCAGCTCAACGGGGATAAGGGGGGATACGCAGTATTTT. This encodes CASSSTGIRGDTQYF.

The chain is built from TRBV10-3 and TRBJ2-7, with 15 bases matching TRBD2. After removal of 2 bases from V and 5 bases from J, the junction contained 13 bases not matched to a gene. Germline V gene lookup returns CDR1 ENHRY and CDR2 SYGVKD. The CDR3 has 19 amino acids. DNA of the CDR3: TGTGCCATCAGTGAGGTCGGCCAGGGACTAGCGGGAGGTTCCCACGAGCAGTACTTC. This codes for CAISEVGQGLAGGSHEQYF.

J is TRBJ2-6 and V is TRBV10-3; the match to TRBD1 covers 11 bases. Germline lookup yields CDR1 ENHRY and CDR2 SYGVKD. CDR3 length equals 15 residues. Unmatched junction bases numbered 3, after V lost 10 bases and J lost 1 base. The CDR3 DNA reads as TGTGCCACCGGACAGGGGGCTTCTGGGGCCAACGTCCTGACTTTC. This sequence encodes CATGQGASGANVLTF.